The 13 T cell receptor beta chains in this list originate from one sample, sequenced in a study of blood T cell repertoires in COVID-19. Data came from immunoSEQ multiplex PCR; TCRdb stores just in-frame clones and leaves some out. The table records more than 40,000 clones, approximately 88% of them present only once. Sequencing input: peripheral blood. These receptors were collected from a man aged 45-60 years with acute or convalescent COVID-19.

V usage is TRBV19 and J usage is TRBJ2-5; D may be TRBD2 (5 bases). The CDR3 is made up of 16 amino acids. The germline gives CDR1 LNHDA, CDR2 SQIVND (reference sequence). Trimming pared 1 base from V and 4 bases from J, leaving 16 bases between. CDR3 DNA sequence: TGTGCCAGTAGTATAGGTTCCGGACTTGAATCAGAGACCCAGTACTTC. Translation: CASSIGSGLESETQYF.

The CDR3 reads CASSYWDSPTGELFF. CDR3 DNA: TGTGCCAGCAGTTACTGGGACAGTCCAACCGGGGAGCTGTTTTTT. V is TRBV6-2 or TRBV6-3 and J is TRBJ2-2, with 7 bases that match TRBD1. CDR1 and CDR2 from the germline V gene are MNHEY and SVGEGT. The CDR3 extends over 15 amino acids. J gave up 5 bases and V 1 base, and 4 bases lay outside the gene matches.

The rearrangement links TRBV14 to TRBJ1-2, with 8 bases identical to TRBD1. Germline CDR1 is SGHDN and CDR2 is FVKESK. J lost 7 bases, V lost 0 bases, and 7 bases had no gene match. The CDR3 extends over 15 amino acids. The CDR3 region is CASSQEETGVGGYTF. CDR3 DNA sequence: TGTGCCAGCAGCCAAGAGGAGACAGGGGTTGGTGGCTACACCTTC. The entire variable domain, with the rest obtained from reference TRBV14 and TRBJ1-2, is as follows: EAGVTQFPSHSVIEKGQTVTLRCDPISGHDNLYWYRRVMGKEIKFLLHFVKESKQDESGMPNNRFLAERTGGTYSTLKVQPAELEDSGVYFCASSQEETGVGGYTFGSGTRLTVV.

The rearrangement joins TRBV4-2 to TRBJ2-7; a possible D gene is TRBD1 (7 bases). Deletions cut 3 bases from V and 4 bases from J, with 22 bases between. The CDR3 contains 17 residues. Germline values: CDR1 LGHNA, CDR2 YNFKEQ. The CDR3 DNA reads TGTGCCAGCAGCCAGAGCGGAGGGAGACAGGGCGGATACGAGCAGTACTTC. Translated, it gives CASSQSGGRQGGYEQYF.

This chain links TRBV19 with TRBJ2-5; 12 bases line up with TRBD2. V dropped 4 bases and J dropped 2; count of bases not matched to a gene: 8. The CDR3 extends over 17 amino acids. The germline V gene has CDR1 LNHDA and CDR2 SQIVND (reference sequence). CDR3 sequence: CASSNALAGGGQETQYF. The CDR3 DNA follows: TGTGCCAGTAGTAATGCACTAGCGGGAGGAGGGCAAGAGACCCAGTACTTC.

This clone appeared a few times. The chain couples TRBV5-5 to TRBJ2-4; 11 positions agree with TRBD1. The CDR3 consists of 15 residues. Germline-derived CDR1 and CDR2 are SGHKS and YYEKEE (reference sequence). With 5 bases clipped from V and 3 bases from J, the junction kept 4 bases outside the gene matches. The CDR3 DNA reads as TGTGCCAGCAGGCCCGGGACAGGGGGCAAAAACATTCAGTACTTC. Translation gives CASRPGTGGKNIQYF.

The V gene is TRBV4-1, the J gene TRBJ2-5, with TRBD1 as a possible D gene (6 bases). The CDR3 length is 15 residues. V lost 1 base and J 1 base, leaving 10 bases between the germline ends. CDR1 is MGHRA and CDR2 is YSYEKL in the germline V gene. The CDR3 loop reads CASSQGGRGQETQYF. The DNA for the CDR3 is TGCGCCAGCAGCCAAGGAGGCAGGGGCCAAGAGACCCAGTACTTC.

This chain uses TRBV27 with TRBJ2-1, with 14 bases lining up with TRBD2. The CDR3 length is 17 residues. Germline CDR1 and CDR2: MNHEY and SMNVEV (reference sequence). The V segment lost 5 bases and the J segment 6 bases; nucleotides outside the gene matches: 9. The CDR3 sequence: CASSPRTSGRLFNEQFF. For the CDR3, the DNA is TGTGCCAGCAGTCCGCGGACTAGCGGGAGGTTGTTCAATGAGCAGTTCTTC.

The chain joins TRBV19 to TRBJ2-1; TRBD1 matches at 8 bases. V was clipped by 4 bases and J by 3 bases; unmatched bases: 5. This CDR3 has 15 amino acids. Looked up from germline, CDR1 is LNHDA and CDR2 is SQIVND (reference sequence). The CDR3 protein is CASSTTGVGYNEQFF. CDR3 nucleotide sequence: TGTGCCAGTAGTACGACAGGGGTGGGCTACAATGAGCAGTTCTTC.

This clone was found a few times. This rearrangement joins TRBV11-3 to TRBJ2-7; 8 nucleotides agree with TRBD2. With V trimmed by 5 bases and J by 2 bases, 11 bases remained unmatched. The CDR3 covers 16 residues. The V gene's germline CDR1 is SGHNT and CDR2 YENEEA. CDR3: CASSPHPGGRTYEQYF. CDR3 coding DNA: TGTGCCAGCAGCCCACATCCGGGGGGGCGAACCTACGAGCAGTACTTC.

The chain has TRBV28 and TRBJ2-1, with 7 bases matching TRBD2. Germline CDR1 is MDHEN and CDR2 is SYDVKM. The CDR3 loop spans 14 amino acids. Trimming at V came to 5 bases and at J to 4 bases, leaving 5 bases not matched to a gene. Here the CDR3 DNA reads TGTGCCAGCAGTATTTACGGGGGGTACAATGAGCAGTTCTTC. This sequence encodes CASSIYGGYNEQFF.

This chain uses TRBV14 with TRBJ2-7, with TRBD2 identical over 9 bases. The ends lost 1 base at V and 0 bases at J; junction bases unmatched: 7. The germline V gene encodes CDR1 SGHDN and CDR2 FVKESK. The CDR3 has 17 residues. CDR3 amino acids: CASSQGLAGRRSYEQYF. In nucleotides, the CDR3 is TGTGCCAGCAGCCAAGGGCTAGCGGGGCGCCGCTCCTACGAGCAGTACTTC.

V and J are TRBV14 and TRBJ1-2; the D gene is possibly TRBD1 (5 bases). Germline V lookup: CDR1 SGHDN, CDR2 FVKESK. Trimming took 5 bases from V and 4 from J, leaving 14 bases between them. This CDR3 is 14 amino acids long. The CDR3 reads CASSKVTDLYGYTF. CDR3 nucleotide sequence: TGTGCCAGCAGCAAAGTGACAGATCTCTATGGCTACACCTTC.